This TCR beta chain was captured in a study of OX40 agonist ivuxolimab in advanced cancers. Overall study context: Patients received ivuxolimab, an intravenous treatment, every 2 weeks at 0.01 to 10 mg/kg. Among those treated, three patients had partial responses, one with hepatocellular carcinoma and two with cutaneous melanoma.

Findings and caveats of the study: The CD4+ and CD8+ T cells in the blood had expanded clonally by week 6 at 0.1 to 3.0 mg/kg.

Systemic immunosuppression or a history of autoimmune disease excluded patients. With regard to this clone: The antigen is not known.

CDR3 size: 14 residues. With V trimmed by 6 bases and J by 9 bases, 8 bases remained unmatched. Looked up from germline, CDR1 is MNHEY and CDR2 is SMNVEV (reference sequence). Clones were read by immunoSEQ multiplex PCR, and TCRdb kept only the in-frame ones, dropping some. The table includes 110,000 or so clones, less than 95% detected once. The chain combines TRBV27 with TRBJ2-1, with 10 positions matching TRBD1. Material: CD4+ or CD8+ T cells sorted from blood, obtained in a trial of the OX40 agonist ivuxolimab. The source of this sequence is an adult with an advanced solid tumor such as melanoma, head and neck, liver or kidney cancer. The CDR3 here is CASRTGGLVGEQFF. Written as DNA, the CDR3 is TGTGCCAGCAGGACAGGGGGCTTAGTGGGTGAGCAGTTCTTC.